The clone carrying this T cell receptor beta chain showed up just a few times. Its antigen is still unknown. The V end was cut by 5 bases, the J end by 2 bases, with 12 bases between. The CDR3 loop spans 14 amino acids. This sample is part of a study of identical twins. A single record per CDR3 protein comes from TCRdb applying MiXCR to the 5' RACE reads. The sample shows 540,000 or so distinct CDR3 sequences, around 24% of them seen only once. Whole-study findings and limits: Memory repertoires lacked the insertion deficit that abundant cord blood beta clonotypes showed. The presence of invariant MAIT and iNKT cells could partly confound analyses of zero-insertion sequences.

This same sample was also part of a study on yellow fever vaccine responses in identical twins.

Material: CD4+ T cells sorted from blood. This sequence joins TRBV12-3 or TRBV12-4 and TRBJ2-5; D may correspond to TRBD1 or TRBD2 (6 bases each). This clonotype originated in a woman aged 18 to 35 in good health. DNA of the CDR3: TGTGCCAGCAGTCCGGGGGCACCGCAAGAGACCCAGTACTTC. It yields the protein CASSPGAPQETQYF.